Shown below are 9 T cell receptor beta chains from a single sample sequenced in a study of cytomegalovirus exposure and HLA in healthy donors. 13 Jbeta primers and 60 Vbeta primers were used for the PCR. Sequencing was performed with immunoSEQ multiplex PCR; in TCRdb, only in-frame clones are kept and a portion is missing. The table lists under 200,000 clones, approximately 77% of them singletons. The sequenced material came from PBMCs. All receptors derive from a female donor in good health and CMV-seronegative.

The chain is built from TRBV10-3 and TRBJ2-4; a weak D match, TRBD1 (6 bases). Trimming left V 4 bases short and J 4 bases short, with 8 bases between. CDR1 and CDR2 (germline): ENHRY, SYGVKD. The CDR3 length is 13 residues. The CDR3 nucleotides are TGTGCCATCAGTGCCGGACAGAAAAACATTCAGTACTTC. Amino acid sequence: CAISAGQKNIQYF.

As DNA, the CDR3 is TGTGCCAGCAGCTTGATCGGGACAGGAAATCAGCCCCAGCATTTT. As protein: CASSLIGTGNQPQHF. The chain has TRBV5-5 and TRBJ1-5, with TRBD1 identical over 8 bases. Trimming removed 1 base from V and 4 bases from J; junction bases left unmatched: 4. Germline V gives CDR1 SGHKS, CDR2 YYEKEE (reference sequence). The CDR3 contains 15 residues.

The gene calls are TRBV6-5 and TRBJ2-7, with D possibly matching TRBD1 (5 bases). Trimming removed 0 bases at V and 2 bases at J, with 11 bases between. Germline V gene lookup returns CDR1 MNHEY and CDR2 SVGAGI. The CDR3 totals 15 residues. This chain's CDR3 is CASSYSGQLTYEQYF. The CDR3 region has the DNA TGTGCCAGCAGTTACTCGGGGCAGTTAACCTACGAGCAGTACTTC.

This clone has a handful of counts. The gene calls are TRBV5-1 and TRBJ2-4; possibly TRBD2 for D (5 bases). Germline-derived CDR1 and CDR2 are SGHRS and YFSETQ. The CDR3 has 15 amino acids. The ends were cut back, 2 bases at V and 0 bases at J, with 9 bases in the middle. The DNA for the CDR3 is TGCGCCAGCAGCTTATCGGGATTAGCCAAAAACATTCAGTACTTC. Translation: CASSLSGLAKNIQYF.

This rearrangement joins TRBV2 to TRBJ2-3; 10 nucleotides line up with TRBD2. V was clipped by 4 bases and J by 2 bases; unmatched bases: 3. This CDR3 is built from 15 residues. CDR1 is SNHLY, CDR2 FYNNEI, per germline. The CDR3 bases are TGTGCCAGCAGTGGAGCGGGAGGGACCACAGATACGCAGTATTTT. Protein product: CASSGAGGTTDTQYF. Full variable domain (missing parts from reference TRBV2 and TRBJ2-3): EPEVTQTPSHQVTQMGQEVILRCVPISNHLYFYWYRQILGQKVEFLVSFYNNEISEKSEIFDDQFSVERPDGSNFTLKIRSTKLEDSAMYFCASSGAGGTTDTQYFGPGTRLTVL.

The gene calls are TRBV19 and TRBJ1-5; unclear D gene. Germline-derived CDR1 and CDR2 are LNHDA and SQIVND (reference sequence). The CDR3 runs 14 residues. Trimming left V 4 bases short and J 9 bases short, with 16 bases between. The CDR3 coding sequence is TGTGCCAGTAGTAGGTTCGGGTCTGGTGGGCCCCAGCATTTT. It codes for CASSRFGSGGPQHF.

This clone was recorded once. The chain combines TRBV6-6 with TRBJ2-7; TRBD1 aligns across 10 bases. The CDR3 loop spans 15 amino acids. CDR1 is MNHNY and CDR2 is SVGAGI in the germline V gene (reference sequence). Trimming cost V 7 bases and J 3 bases; bases outside gene matches: 9. The CDR3 protein is CASIQGGTGVYEQYF. The DNA for the CDR3 is TGTGCCAGCATTCAGGGGGGGACAGGGGTCTACGAGCAGTACTTC.

This clone was counted between two and nine times. This chain uses TRBV2 with TRBJ1-1; no clear D gene. Trimming took 6 bases from V and 1 from J, leaving 9 bases between them. The length of the CDR3 is 13 residues. Germline V gene lookup returns CDR1 SNHLY and CDR2 FYNNEI. CDR3 in amino acids: CASSGEGNTEAFF. The CDR3 DNA reads TGTGCCAGCAGCGGCGAGGGGAACACTGAAGCTTTCTTT.

The chain combines TRBV4-3 with TRBJ2-1; TRBD2 agrees at 9 bases. The CDR3 is 18 amino acids. The ends lost 0 bases at V and 7 bases at J; junction bases unmatched: 13. The germline V gene encodes CDR1 LGHNA and CDR2 YSLEER. The CDR3 here is CASSQEGDGGRAGNEQFF. As DNA, the CDR3 is TGCGCCAGCAGCCAAGAGGGGGACGGCGGGAGGGCGGGTAATGAGCAGTTCTTC.